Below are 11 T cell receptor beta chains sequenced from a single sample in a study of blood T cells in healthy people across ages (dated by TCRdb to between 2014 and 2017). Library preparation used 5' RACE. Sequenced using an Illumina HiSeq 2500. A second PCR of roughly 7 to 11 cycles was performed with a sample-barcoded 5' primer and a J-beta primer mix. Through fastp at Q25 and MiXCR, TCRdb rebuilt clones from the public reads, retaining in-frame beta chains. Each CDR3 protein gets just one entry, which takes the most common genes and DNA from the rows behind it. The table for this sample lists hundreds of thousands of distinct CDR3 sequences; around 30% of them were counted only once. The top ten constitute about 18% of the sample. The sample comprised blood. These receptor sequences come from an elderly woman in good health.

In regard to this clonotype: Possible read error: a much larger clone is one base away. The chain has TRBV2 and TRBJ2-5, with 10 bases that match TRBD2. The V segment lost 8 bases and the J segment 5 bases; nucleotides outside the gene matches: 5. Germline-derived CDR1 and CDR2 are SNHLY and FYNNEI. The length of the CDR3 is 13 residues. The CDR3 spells CASGLAAVETQYF. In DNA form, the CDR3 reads TGTGCCAGCGGACTAGCGGCCGTGGAGACCCAGTACTTC.

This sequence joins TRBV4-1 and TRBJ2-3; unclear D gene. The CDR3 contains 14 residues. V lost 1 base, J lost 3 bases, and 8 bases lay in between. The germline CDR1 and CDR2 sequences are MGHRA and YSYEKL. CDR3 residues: CASSQVLGTDTQYF. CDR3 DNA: TGCGCCAGCAGCCAAGTACTGGGGACAGATACGCAGTATTTT.

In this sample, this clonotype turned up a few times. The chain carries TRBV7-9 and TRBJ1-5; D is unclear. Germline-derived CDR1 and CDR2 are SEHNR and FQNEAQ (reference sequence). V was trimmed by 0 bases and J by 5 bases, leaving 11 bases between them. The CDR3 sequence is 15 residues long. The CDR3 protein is CASSLAEGGDQPQHF. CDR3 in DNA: TGTGCCAGCAGCTTAGCTGAGGGAGGTGATCAGCCCCAGCATTTT. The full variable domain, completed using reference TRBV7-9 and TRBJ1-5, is DTGVSQNPRHKITKRGQNVTFRCDPISEHNRLYWYRQTLGQGPEFLTYFQNEAQLEKSRLLSDRFSAERPKGSFSTLEIQRTEQGDSAMYLCASSLAEGGDQPQHFGDGTRLSIL.

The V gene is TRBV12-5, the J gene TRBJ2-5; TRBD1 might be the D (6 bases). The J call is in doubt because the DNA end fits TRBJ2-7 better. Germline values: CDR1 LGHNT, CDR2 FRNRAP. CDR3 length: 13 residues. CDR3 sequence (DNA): TGTGCTAGTGGTAGATCCGGGACACCCGAGCAGTACTTC. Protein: CASGRSGTPEQYF.

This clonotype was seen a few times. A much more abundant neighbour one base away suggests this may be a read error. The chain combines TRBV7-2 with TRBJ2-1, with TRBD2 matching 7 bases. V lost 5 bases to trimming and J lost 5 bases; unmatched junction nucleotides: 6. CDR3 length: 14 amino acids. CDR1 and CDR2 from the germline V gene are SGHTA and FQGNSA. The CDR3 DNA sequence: TGTGCCAGCAGCGGAGTTGGGGGGGACAATGAGCAGTTCTTC. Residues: CASSGVGGDNEQFF.

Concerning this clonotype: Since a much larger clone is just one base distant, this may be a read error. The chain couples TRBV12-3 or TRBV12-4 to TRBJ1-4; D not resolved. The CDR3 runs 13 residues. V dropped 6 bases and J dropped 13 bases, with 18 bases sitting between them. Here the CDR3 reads CASSLQRTGGLFF. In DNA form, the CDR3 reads TGTGCCAGCAGCCTACAGCGGACCGGTGGACTGTTTTTT.

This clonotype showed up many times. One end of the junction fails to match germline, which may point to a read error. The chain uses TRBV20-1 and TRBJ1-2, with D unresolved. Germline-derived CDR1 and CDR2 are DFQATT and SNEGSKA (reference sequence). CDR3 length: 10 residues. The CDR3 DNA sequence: TGCAGTGCTGGAGAAAGTGGCTACACCTTC. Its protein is CSAGESGYTF.

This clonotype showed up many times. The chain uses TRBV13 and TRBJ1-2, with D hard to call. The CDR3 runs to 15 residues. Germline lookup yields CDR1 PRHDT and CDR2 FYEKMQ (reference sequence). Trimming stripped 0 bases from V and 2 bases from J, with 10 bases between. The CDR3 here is CASSLGLGTNYGYTF. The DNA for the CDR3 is TGTGCCAGCAGCTTAGGCCTAGGCACCAACTATGGCTACACCTTC.

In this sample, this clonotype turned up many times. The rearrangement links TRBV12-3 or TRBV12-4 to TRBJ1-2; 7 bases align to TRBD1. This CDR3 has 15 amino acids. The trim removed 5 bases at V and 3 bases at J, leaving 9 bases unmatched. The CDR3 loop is CASSPPRQGDYGYTF. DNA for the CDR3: TGTGCCAGCAGTCCACCCCGACAGGGCGACTATGGCTACACCTTC.

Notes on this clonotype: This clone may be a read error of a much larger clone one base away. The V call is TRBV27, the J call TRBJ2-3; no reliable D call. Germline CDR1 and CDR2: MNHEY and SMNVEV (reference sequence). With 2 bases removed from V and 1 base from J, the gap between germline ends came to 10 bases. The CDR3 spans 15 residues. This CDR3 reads CASSLRHRRTDTQYF. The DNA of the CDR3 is TGTGCCAGCAGTTTACGTCACCGACGCACAGATACGCAGTATTTT.

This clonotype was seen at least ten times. The CDR3 DNA sequence: TGTGCCAGCAGCTTACCCGGGACAGGGGCCTACTTCGAGCAGTACTTC. Translating it yields CASSLPGTGAYFEQYF. The V gene is TRBV7-8, the J gene TRBJ2-7; 10 nucleotides agree with TRBD1. CDR1 SGHVS and CDR2 FQNEAQ come from the germline V gene. This CDR3 comprises 16 residues. V shed 2 bases, J shed 6 bases, and the junction held 10 bases outside the gene matches.